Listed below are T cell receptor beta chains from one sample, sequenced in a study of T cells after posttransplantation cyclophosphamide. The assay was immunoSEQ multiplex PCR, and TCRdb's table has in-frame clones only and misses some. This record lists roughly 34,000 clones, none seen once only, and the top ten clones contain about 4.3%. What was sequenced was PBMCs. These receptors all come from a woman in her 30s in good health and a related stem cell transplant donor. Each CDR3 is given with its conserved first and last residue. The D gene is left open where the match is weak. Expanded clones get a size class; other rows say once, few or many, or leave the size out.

TGTGCCAGCAGTTTATTCAGGGGAGGTGAAAAACTGTTTTTT	CASSLFRGGEKLFF	many	TRBV12-3/TRBV12-4	TRBJ1-4	14	NA
TGTGCCAGCAGCCCGGGGAGGGTCACCACTGAAGCTTTCTTT	CASSPGRVTTEAFF	many	TRBV7-2	TRBJ1-1	14	NA
TGCAGCGCCCAAGAGGGGGGGGGTGAAGCTTTCTTT	CSAQEGGGEAFF	few	TRBV29-1	TRBJ1-1	12	NA
TGCGCCAGCAGTATCGCGGGGGGGCTCGAGCAGTACTTC	CASSIAGGLEQYF	many	TRBV5-1	TRBJ2-7	13	TRBD2
TGTGCTAGTGGTTTGGCCCCGAAACGGGCCGGGACAGGGGGCGCTGGCTACACCTTC	CASGLAPKRAGTGGAGYTF	few	TRBV12-5	TRBJ1-2	19	TRBD1
TGTGCCAGCAGTGATGGGACAGCTCCCTACGAGCAGTACTTC	CASSDGTAPYEQYF	many	TRBV2	TRBJ2-7	14	TRBD1
TGTGCCAGCAGTTACAGGGGGAGAGGGGAAGCTTTCTTT	CASSYRGRGEAFF	many	TRBV12-3/TRBV12-4	TRBJ1-1	13	TRBD1
TGTGCCAGCAGTTTCAGGGGGGCGCCTGATGGCTACACCTTC	CASSFRGAPDGYTF	many	TRBV28	TRBJ1-2	14	TRBD1
TGTGCTAGTGGCCCCACAACCAATCAGCCCCAGCATTTT	CASGPTTNQPQHF	NA	TRBV12-5	TRBJ1-5	13	NA
TGTGCCAGCAGTTACTCGTCGCAGGGGCCGAACACTGAAGCTTTCTTT	CASSYSSQGPNTEAFF	many	TRBV6-5	TRBJ1-1	16	NA
TGTGCCAGCACCCCCCTGGACAGGACCAATTCACCCCTCCACTTT	CASTPLDRTNSPLHF	many	TRBV27	TRBJ1-6	15	TRBD1
TGTGCCAGCAGCTTGAAGGGGGTGTCCCTTTACAATGAGCAGTTCTTC	CASSLKGVSLYNEQFF	large	TRBV7-9	TRBJ2-1	16	NA
TGTGCCACCAGCGGTGGACAGGGGGGCGAGCAGTACTTC	CATSGGQGGEQYF	many	TRBV15	TRBJ2-7	13	TRBD1
TGTGCCTGGGGACAGAAGGCAGCGGGGGGCACAGATACGCAGTATTTT	CAWGQKAAGGTDTQYF	few	TRBV30	TRBJ2-3	16	TRBD2
TGTGCCAGCAGTTTAGAGGCAGGGGGCGTCTCCCCTTATGGCTACACCTTC	CASSLEAGGVSPYGYTF	NA	TRBV12-3/TRBV12-4	TRBJ1-2	17	TRBD1
TGTGCTAGTGGTTCTGGGACAGGGGGGGAGTACTTC	CASGSGTGGEYF	NA	TRBV12-5	TRBJ2-7	12	TRBD1
TGTGCCAGCAGCCCCACCAAGACAGGTTTTCTCGTCTACGAGCAGTACTTC	CASSPTKTGFLVYEQYF	many	TRBV2	TRBJ2-7	17	NA
TGTGCCAGCTCACCGAACAGGGTGAAGGAGCAGTACTTC	CASSPNRVKEQYF	many	TRBV18	TRBJ2-7	13	NA
TGTGCCAGCAGCTTGGTGGCAGGCAATCAGCCCCAGCATTTT	CASSLVAGNQPQHF	many	TRBV5-8	TRBJ1-5	14	NA
TGTGCCAGCAGTGGGGGGACGGACGCGAACACCGGGGAGCTGTTTTTT	CASSGGTDANTGELFF	many	TRBV6-2/TRBV6-3	TRBJ2-2	16	NA
TGTGCCAGCAGCCCCGGGACACAGCAGCGAGCTTTCTTT	CASSPGTQQRAFF	many	TRBV6-6	TRBJ1-1	13	NA
TGTGCCAGCTCACCCCGAGGTGATAATTCACCCCTCCACTTT	CASSPRGDNSPLHF	many	TRBV18	TRBJ1-6	14	NA